This T cell receptor (beta chain) was retrieved from a study of CD8 T cells in Susac syndrome. RNA in amounts of roughly 0.5 to 1 ug was reverse transcribed with random hexamers. One entry per CDR3 protein, called by TCRdb with MiXCR from the immunoSEQ multiplex PCR reads. The repertoire includes 400,000 to 550,000 distinct CDR3 sequences, 85% to 90% of them detected once, and about 0.1% sits in the top ten. Study-wide results and caveats: The study's TCR sequencing and HLA analysis drew on a certain number of individuals. That number was acknowledged as relatively small.

Remarks on this clonotype: Its antigen is unidentified.

This clonotype originated in a human donor with multiple sclerosis. The sample consisted of CD8+ T cells from PBMCs.

The DNA for the CDR3 is TGTGCCAGCAGCGACGGGGTGTCCCGGGCAGATACGCAGTATTTT. This translates into CASSDGVSRADTQYF. V is TRBV28 and J is TRBJ2-3; possibly TRBD2 for D (5 bases). This CDR3 is built from 15 residues. Per the germline V gene, CDR1 is MDHEN and CDR2 is SYDVKM. The ends were cut back, 6 bases at V and 4 bases at J, with 17 bases in the middle.